The 3 T cell receptor beta chains below all came from one sample that was sequenced in a study of blood T cell repertoires in COVID-19. Clones were sequenced by immunoSEQ multiplex PCR, and TCRdb holds only the in-frame ones, with some missing. The table lists some 140,000 clones, around 73% of them singletons. The sequenced sample was peripheral blood. Receptors were obtained from a man aged 55-75 years who had recovered from COVID-19.

This clone showed up just a few times. Different DNA sequences within this sample yield the same CDR3. The rearrangement joins TRBV6-2 or TRBV6-3 to TRBJ2-5; 8 nucleotides align to TRBD1. Germline loops: CDR1 MNHEY, CDR2 SVGEGT. The ends lost 6 bases at V and 5 bases at J; junction bases unmatched: 8. CDR3 size: 14 residues. CDR3 nucleotide sequence: TGTGCCAGCAGCCGAGGGACAGGCAGGGAGACCCAGTACTTC. Translating it yields CASSRGTGRETQYF.

This chain joins TRBV7-2 and TRBJ1-3, with 7 bases that match TRBD1. The CDR3 spans 17 residues. Germline V gene lookup returns CDR1 SGHTA and CDR2 FQGNSA. J gave up 0 bases and V 5 bases, and 10 bases lay outside the gene matches. CDR3 region: CASSPKTGTASGNTIYF. The CDR3 nucleotides read TGTGCCAGCAGCCCCAAGACGGGGACAGCCTCTGGAAACACCATATATTTT. Complete variable domain (other parts from reference TRBV7-2 and TRBJ1-3): GAGVSQSPSNKVTEKGKDVELRCDPISGHTALYWYRQSLGQGLEFLIYFQGNSAPDKSGLPSDRFSAERTGGSVSTLTIQRTQQEDSAVYLCASSPKTGTASGNTIYFGEGSWLTVV.

This clone came up a few times. The chain joins TRBV7-9 to TRBJ2-5, with a possible D match to TRBD1 (5 bases). V dropped 1 base and J dropped 5 bases, with 14 bases sitting between them. This CDR3 contains 15 residues. Germline V gives CDR1 SEHNR, CDR2 FQNEAQ (reference sequence). CDR3 region: CASSLGSTQEETQYF. CDR3 nucleotides: TGTGCCAGCAGCTTAGGCTCGACACAGGAGGAGACCCAGTACTTC.